These T cell receptor beta chains were read from a single sample in a study of cytomegalovirus exposure and HLA in healthy donors. This table comes from immunoSEQ multiplex PCR, and its TCRdb copy is limited to in-frame clones, with some not included. Altogether about 84,000 clones are present, around three fifths being singletons, with the ten largest covering roughly 15%. Sample: PBMCs. These receptors were obtained from a woman between 35 and 50 years old in good health and CMV-seropositive. The CDR3 runs from the conserved cysteine through the conserved F or W. D genes are given only for firm matches. The size of a clone is reported for some rows only, either as once, few or many, or as a class for expanded clones.

V	J	size	D	DNA	CDR3
TRBV4-3	TRBJ2-3	once	NA	TGCGCCAGCAGCCAAGGCCACACTCCCGGGAGCACAGATACGCAGTATTTT	CASSQGHTPGSTDTQYF
TRBV7-2	TRBJ1-5	NA	TRBD1	TGTGCCAGCAGCCCACAGGGGTACCATCAGCCCCAGCATTTT	CASSPQGYHQPQHF
TRBV2	TRBJ2-1	few	TRBD2	TGTGCCAGCGTTAGCGGGACCTCCAATGAGCAGTTCTTC	CASVSGTSNEQFF
TRBV7-9	TRBJ1-2	NA	TRBD1	TGTGCCAGCAGCTTGGGCAGGGGGGATGGCTACACCTTC	CASSLGRGDGYTF
TRBV2	TRBJ2-1	few	NA	TGTGCCAGTATCAAGGAGCAGGGTGCTTACAATGAGCAGTTCTTC	CASIKEQGAYNEQFF
TRBV28	TRBJ1-3	NA	NA	TGTGCCAGCAGTTTGCCGGTTGTTTCTGGAAACACCATATATTTT	CASSLPVVSGNTIYF
TRBV19	TRBJ1-1	few	NA	TGTGCCAGTACCTATAGCAGGGTCCTTAACCCCACCAAAGCTTTCTTT	CASTYSRVLNPTKAFF
TRBV6-1	TRBJ1-2	NA	NA	TGTGCCAGCAGTGAAGTGGCAGGGGTTTTAACCTTC	CASSEVAGVLTF
TRBV15	TRBJ2-7	NA	NA	TGTGCCACCAGCAGAGATGTGGTCGGCGGCAGCTCCTACGAGCAGTACTTC	CATSRDVVGGSSYEQYF
TRBV7-9	TRBJ1-2	NA	TRBD1	TGTGCCACCGAGACAGGGAACACGAGAGGTGGCTACACCTTC	CATETGNTRGGYTF
TRBV6-1	TRBJ2-5	few	NA	TGTGCCAGCAGTAGGGGGGGTCAGGAGACCCAGTACTTC	CASSRGGQETQYF
TRBV28	TRBJ2-7	NA	TRBD2	TGTGCCAGCAGCGCCCCGGGAGGCACCTACGAGCAGTACTTC	CASSAPGGTYEQYF
TRBV29-1	TRBJ1-1	NA	NA	TGCAGCGTTGAAGAGGGCCTCGGCACTGAAGCTTTCTTT	CSVEEGLGTEAFF
TRBV28	TRBJ2-5	NA	TRBD1	TGTGCCAGCAACCCGGACAGGTTGATGGGGGAGACCCAGTACTTC	CASNPDRLMGETQYF
TRBV2	TRBJ2-7	NA	TRBD1	TGTGCCAGCAGTGCGGACCTTAGTGTGGACAGGGGGTCTTCATCCTACGAGCAGTACTTC	CASSADLSVDRGSSSYEQYF
TRBV7-9	TRBJ2-7	once	TRBD2	TGTGCCAGCAGCGCCACCGGGACTAGCGGGAGTGAGCAGTACTTC	CASSATGTSGSEQYF
TRBV7-2	TRBJ2-1	few	TRBD2	TGTGCCAGCAGCCTAAGACTAGCGGGAGGTGAGCAGTTCTTC	CASSLRLAGGEQFF
TRBV5-1	TRBJ2-7	NA	TRBD1	TGCGCCAGCACCGGGACAGGGGGCTCCGTGGAGCAGTACTTC	CASTGTGGSVEQYF
TRBV2	TRBJ2-1	once	NA	TGTGCCAGCCAACTGTCAGGCAATGAGCAGTTCTTC	CASQLSGNEQFF
TRBV28	TRBJ2-3	NA	TRBD2	TGTGCCAGCAGTTTATGGGGGGTAGCGGGAGATATGTCCGGGGATACGCAGTATTTT	CASSLWGVAGDMSGDTQYF
TRBV19	TRBJ2-5	NA	NA	TGTGCCAGTAGTATGATGACTAGACCAGAGACCCAGTACTTC	CASSMMTRPETQYF
TRBV7-2	TRBJ2-1	NA	TRBD2	TGTGCCAGCAAACGTGGAGCGGGAGAAGGCAATGAGCAGTTCTTC	CASKRGAGEGNEQFF